The clone carrying this T cell receptor (beta chain) was counted only a few times. Antigen unknown. The data derive from a study of T cells in Graves' hyperthyroidism and ophthalmopathy. Study conclusions and caveats: Blood held most thyroid clonotypes expanded above 0.001 frequency.

Uncontrolled infection, other autoimmune disease, pregnancy or lactation led to exclusion. Thyroid ultrasound and orbital computed tomography, with clinical symptoms and serum thyroxine and TRAb, informed diagnoses. PBMCs stemmed from 10 ml fresh peripheral blood. Template material for amplifying TCR beta CDR3 regions consisted of RNA transcripts. Carried out on the TCR CDR3, a first-round RT-PCR used the HTBI primer set. TCRdb fed the multiplex PCR reads into MiXCR, producing one record per CDR3 protein. The sample records roughly 250,000 distinct CDR3 sequences, around 15% being singletons. This CDR3 is built from 14 residues. V gave up 3 bases and J gave up 2 bases; unmatched junction bases: 4. The germline CDR1 and CDR2 sequences are SGDLS and YYNGEE.

This chain joins TRBV9 and TRBJ2-7, with TRBD1 matching 8 bases. Material: blood. This TCR came from a young woman with Graves' ophthalmopathy. CDR3 region: CASSAGQVPYEQYF. Here the CDR3 DNA reads TGTGCCAGCAGCGCGGGACAGGTACCCTACGAGCAGTACTTC.